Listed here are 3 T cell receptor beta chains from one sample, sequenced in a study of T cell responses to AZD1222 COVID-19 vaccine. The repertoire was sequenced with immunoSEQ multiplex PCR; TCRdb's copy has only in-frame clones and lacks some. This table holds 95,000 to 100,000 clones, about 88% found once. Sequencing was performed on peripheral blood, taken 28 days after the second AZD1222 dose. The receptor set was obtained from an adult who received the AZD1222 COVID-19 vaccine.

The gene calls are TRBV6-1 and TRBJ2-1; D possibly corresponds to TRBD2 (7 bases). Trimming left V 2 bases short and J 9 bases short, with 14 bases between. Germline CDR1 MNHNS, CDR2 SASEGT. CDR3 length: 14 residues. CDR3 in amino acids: CASSETTGRGEQFF. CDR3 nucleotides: TGTGCCAGCAGTGAAACCACAGGGAGGGGTGAGCAGTTCTTC.

The CDR3 nucleotides are TGTGCCAGCAGTTTTGCCGGACTAGCGGGGAACTACGAGCAGTACTTC. Translated, it gives CASSFAGLAGNYEQYF. The chain joins TRBV11-2 to TRBJ2-7, with TRBD2 identical over 12 bases. The CDR3 length is 16 residues. Germline lookup yields CDR1 SGHAT and CDR2 FQNNGV. V was clipped by 6 bases and J by 3 bases; unmatched bases: 9.

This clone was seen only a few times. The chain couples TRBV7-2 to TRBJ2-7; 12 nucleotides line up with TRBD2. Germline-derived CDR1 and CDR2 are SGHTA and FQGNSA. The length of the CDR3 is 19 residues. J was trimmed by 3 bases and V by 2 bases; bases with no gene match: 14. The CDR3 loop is CASSLFPIPRTSGNYEQYF. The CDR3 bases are TGTGCCAGCAGCTTATTTCCGATCCCTAGGACTAGCGGGAACTACGAGCAGTACTTC.